This T cell receptor (beta chain) was observed in a study of tissue T cells after allogeneic stem cell transplantation. Libraries were prepared by immunoSEQ multiplex PCR; TCRdb keeps only in-frame clonotypes and omits some of them. The sample includes around 6,000 clones, roughly 52% seen only once; the top ten take around 39%. Time point given: mouse harvest day 14 after allogeneic transplant. Tail vein injection delivered 10^7 T-cell-depleted bone marrow cells and 10^6 splenic CD5+ T cells. CDR3 length: 14 residues. Germline V gives CDR1 NNHDY, CDR2 SYVADS. The germline V and J ends were trimmed by 3 bases and 0 bases, with 8 bases remaining between them. Concerning this clone: Gene and germline names: mouse. The CDR3 goes on 1 residue after the read ends, and that part is filled in from the germline J gene.

This clonotype was sampled from a female BALB/c mouse given C57BL/6 T cells with graft-versus-host disease after an allogeneic hematopoietic cell transplant. The rearrangement uses TRBV13-3 and TRBJ2-4; the D gene is possibly TRBD1 (6 bases). Sequencing input: gut tissue. CDR3: CASSARGSQNTLYF. Incomplete CDR3 DNA: TGTGCCAGCAGTGCCAGGGGCAGTCAAAACACCTTGTAC.